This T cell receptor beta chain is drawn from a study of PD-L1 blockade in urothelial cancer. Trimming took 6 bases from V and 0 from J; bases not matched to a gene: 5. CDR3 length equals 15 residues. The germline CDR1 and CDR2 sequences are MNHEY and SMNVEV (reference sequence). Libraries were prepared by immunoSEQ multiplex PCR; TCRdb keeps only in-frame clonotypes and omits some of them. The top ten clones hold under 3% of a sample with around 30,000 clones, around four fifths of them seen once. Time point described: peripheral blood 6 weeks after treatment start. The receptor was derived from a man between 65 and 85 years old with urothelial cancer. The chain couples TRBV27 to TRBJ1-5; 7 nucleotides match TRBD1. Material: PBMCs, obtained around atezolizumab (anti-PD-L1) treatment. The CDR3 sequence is CASRLGTASNQPQHF. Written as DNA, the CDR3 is TGTGCCAGCAGACTCGGGACAGCTAGCAATCAGCCCCAGCATTTT.